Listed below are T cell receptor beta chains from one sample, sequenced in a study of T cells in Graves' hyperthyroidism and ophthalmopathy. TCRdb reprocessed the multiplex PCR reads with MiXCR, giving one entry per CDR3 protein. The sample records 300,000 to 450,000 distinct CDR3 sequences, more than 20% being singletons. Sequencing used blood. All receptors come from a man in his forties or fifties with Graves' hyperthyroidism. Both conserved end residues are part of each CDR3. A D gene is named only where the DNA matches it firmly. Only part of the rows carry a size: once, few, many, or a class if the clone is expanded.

TGCAGCGGGGGGGGGAGGGGGGAGCTGTTTTTT	CSGGGRGELFF	TRBD2	11	TRBV29-1	TRBJ2-2	few
TGTGCCTGGAGTGCCCACAGTGGGACTAGCGTACCCTACAATGAGCAGTTCTTC	CAWSAHSGTSVPYNEQFF	TRBD2	18	TRBV30	TRBJ2-1	few
TGTGCCAGCAGGGACTCGCCCGGCCCCGATACGCAGTATTTT	CASRDSPGPDTQYF	-	14	TRBV2	TRBJ2-3	many
TGCGCCAGCAGCGAAACCGGGACTTCTATTGGTACGCAGTATTTT	CASSETGTSIGTQYF	-	15	TRBV5-1	TRBJ2-3	few
TGCGCCAGCAGCCCGGAGGGCTTTAACTATGGCTACACCTTC	CASSPEGFNYGYTF	-	14	TRBV5-1	TRBJ1-2	few
TGCGCCAGCAGCTTGGTGGCTGGGGCTGGGGCCAACGTCCTGACTTTC	CASSLVAGAGANVLTF	-	16	TRBV5-1	TRBJ2-6	few
TGTGCCAGCAGTCGGGACCTGGTTGCCACTGAAGCTTTCTTT	CASSRDLVATEAFF	-	14	TRBV25-1	TRBJ1-1	few
TGTGCCAGCAAAACCGGGACAGGGTCCTACGAGCAGTACTTC	CASKTGTGSYEQYF	TRBD1	14	TRBV2	TRBJ2-7	-
TGTGCCAGCAGCCAACCGGGTCAGGGGAATGAAAAACTGTTTTTT	CASSQPGQGNEKLFF	-	15	TRBV12-3/TRBV12-4	TRBJ1-4	-
TGTGCCAGCATTCCCTCCCCGGGGGGCGCACCCTACGAGCAGTACTTC	CASIPSPGGAPYEQYF	-	16	TRBV28	TRBJ2-7	many
TGTGCCAGCAGCTTAGGGCGGTTGACTGAAGCTTTCTTT	CASSLGRLTEAFF	-	13	TRBV13	TRBJ1-1	few
TGTGCCAGCAGTCCTCGAGGTTCGGTATCCGGGGAGCTGTTTTTT	CASSPRGSVSGELFF	-	15	TRBV6-1	TRBJ2-2	-
TGCAGTGCTAGTGAACAGCTAACCACTGAAGCTTTCTTT	CSASEQLTTEAFF	-	13	TRBV20-1	TRBJ1-1	few
TGTGCCAGCAGTGAAAGTCAGGCCCATGGCTACACCTTC	CASSESQAHGYTF	-	13	TRBV2	TRBJ1-2	many
TGTGCCAGCAGTATCGGGACAGGGGGCACCGGGGAGCTGTTTTTT	CASSIGTGGTGELFF	TRBD1	15	TRBV12-3/TRBV12-4	TRBJ2-2	few
TGCGCCAGCAGCTTCGAGACTAGCGGGAGGCGGGACAATGAGCAGTTCTTC	CASSFETSGRRDNEQFF	TRBD2	17	TRBV5-1	TRBJ2-1	few
TGTGCCACCACTCCGATGACTCAGTACGAGCAGTACTTC	CATTPMTQYEQYF	-	13	TRBV11-2	TRBJ2-7	many
TGTGCCAGCTCTGGGGGACTTCTCTACGAGCAGTACTTC	CASSGGLLYEQYF	-	13	TRBV12-3/TRBV12-4	TRBJ2-7	many
TGTGCCAGCAGCTTATCCCCATTCGGGGAGCTGTTTTTT	CASSLSPFGELFF	-	13	TRBV7-8	TRBJ2-2	few
TGTGCCAGTCGGGGCGGGGAGCTGTTTTTT	CASRGGELFF	-	10	TRBV6-1	TRBJ2-2	many
TGTGCCAGCAGTTACGACAGGGCGGGCTATGGCTACACCTTC	CASSYDRAGYGYTF	TRBD1	14	TRBV6-5	TRBJ1-2	few
TGTGCCAGCAGCCAAGCTAGCTATGGCTACACCTTC	CASSQASYGYTF	-	12	TRBV3-1	TRBJ1-2	many
TGTGCCAGCTCGCCAACTACCCGGGGAGACATTCAGTACTTC	CASSPTTRGDIQYF	-	14	TRBV18	TRBJ2-4	few
TGCGCCAGCAGCTTCGGATCGTCCTGGGACGAGCAGTACTTC	CASSFGSSWDEQYF	-	14	TRBV5-1	TRBJ2-7	-
TGTGCCTGGACCTCGACAGGGGTGAACACTGAAGCTTTCTTT	CAWTSTGVNTEAFF	TRBD1	14	TRBV30	TRBJ1-1	-
TGTGCCAGCAGGGGAAGAGACTACGAGCAGTACTTC	CASRGRDYEQYF	-	12	TRBV2	TRBJ2-7	many
TGCAGTGCTAGAGTCCCCACAAGGATGGAGACCCAGTACTTC	CSARVPTRMETQYF	-	14	TRBV20-1	TRBJ2-5	-
TGCAGCGTTGTTTTGGGTCCTCAGGAGACCCAGTACTTC	CSVVLGPQETQYF	-	13	TRBV29-1	TRBJ2-5	few
TGTGCCAGCAGCACTGGGACAGTCCGGGGGGAGACCCAGTACTTC	CASSTGTVRGETQYF	-	15	TRBV7-6	TRBJ2-5	many
TGTGCCATCAGCGAACGTACAGCCGGTACACCGAACACTGAAGCTTTCTTT	CAISERTAGTPNTEAFF	-	17	TRBV10-3	TRBJ1-1	many
TGTGCCAGCAGTTTACCGGGACAGGCCTCTGGGGCCAACGTCCTGACTTTC	CASSLPGQASGANVLTF	TRBD1	17	TRBV27	TRBJ2-6	-
TGTGCCAGCAGTGAGGGGGGACAGAAAAACCAAGAGACCCAGTACTTC	CASSEGGQKNQETQYF	-	16	TRBV6-1	TRBJ2-5	many
TGTGCCAGCAGCCCTCTCACGAACACCGGGGAGCTGTTTTTT	CASSPLTNTGELFF	-	14	TRBV11-2	TRBJ2-2	many
TGCGCCAGCAGCTTGGCATCAACAGGGGGCTTCTACAATGAGCAGTTCTTC	CASSLASTGGFYNEQFF	TRBD1	17	TRBV5-1	TRBJ2-1	few
TGTGCCAGCAGTGAACTGGTATTGAACACTGAAGCTTTCTTT	CASSELVLNTEAFF	-	14	TRBV2	TRBJ1-1	many
TGTGCCAGCAGCGCACCCCCCGGGACTCCCCTTGAGTCGTACGATACGCAGTATTTT	CASSAPPGTPLESYDTQYF	-	19	TRBV7-9	TRBJ2-3	-
TGTGCCAGCAGTTTATCGGGAGGAAGGTACGGGGAGCTGTTTTTT	CASSLSGGRYGELFF	TRBD2	15	TRBV12-3/TRBV12-4	TRBJ2-2	-
TGTGCCAGCAGCTTGCTCCTGGGCGCCGAGCAGTACTTC	CASSLLLGAEQYF	-	13	TRBV7-8	TRBJ2-7	many
TGTGCCAGCAGTTGGACAGCCTCCTACGAGCAGTACTTC	CASSWTASYEQYF	-	13	TRBV13	TRBJ2-7	-
TGTGCTAGTGGTTTGGTGACCGGCTCACCCCTCCACTTT	CASGLVTGSPLHF	-	13	TRBV12-5	TRBJ1-6	-
TGTGCCAGCAGCCCCACGAAGGGGACCTACGAGCAGTACTTC	CASSPTKGTYEQYF	-	14	TRBV12-3/TRBV12-4	TRBJ2-7	-
TGTGCCAGCAGCTTAGGGGGCTGGCGGGACTCAGATACGCAGTATTTT	CASSLGGWRDSDTQYF	-	16	TRBV7-2	TRBJ2-3	few
TGTGCCAGCAGTTCCCGGACAGGGGGATCGGGGACCCGGTTGATGGAGCAGTACTTC	CASSSRTGGSGTRLMEQYF	TRBD1	19	TRBV27	TRBJ2-7	few
TGTGCCAGCAGCGTAGACAGCCACACCGGGGAGCTGTTTTTT	CASSVDSHTGELFF	-	14	TRBV9	TRBJ2-2	few
TGTGCCAGCTCACTAACCGGGACAGGGATAGGCACTGAAGCTTTCTTT	CASSLTGTGIGTEAFF	TRBD1	16	TRBV18	TRBJ1-1	few
TGTGCCAGCAGCTTTCAGGGCGGCAGGGCCACAGATACGCAGTATTTT	CASSFQGGRATDTQYF	-	16	TRBV7-9	TRBJ2-3	few
TGTGCCAGTAGTATTTCCCCGGACGGAGCCTACGAGCAGTACTTC	CASSISPDGAYEQYF	-	15	TRBV19	TRBJ2-7	-
TGTGCCAGCAGCCCGATGACAGGGACGATGAACACTGAAGCTTTCTTT	CASSPMTGTMNTEAFF	TRBD1	16	TRBV11-3	TRBJ1-1	-
TGTGCCAGCAGCCAAGAGGGGGCCGCTCAAAATGAAAAACTGTTTTTT	CASSQEGAAQNEKLFF	-	16	TRBV3-1	TRBJ1-4	-
TGTGCCAGCAGCCCGTCGGGGGTATGGGCTTTCTTT	CASSPSGVWAFF	-	12	TRBV11-2	TRBJ1-1	many
TGTGCCAGCAGTTTCGGACAGGGTGTGAGGAGTGGCTACACCTTC	CASSFGQGVRSGYTF	TRBD1	15	TRBV12-3/TRBV12-4	TRBJ1-2	few
TGTGCCAGCAGTGAAGGGAGGGGGAACACTGAAGCTTTCTTT	CASSEGRGNTEAFF	-	14	TRBV2	TRBJ1-1	many